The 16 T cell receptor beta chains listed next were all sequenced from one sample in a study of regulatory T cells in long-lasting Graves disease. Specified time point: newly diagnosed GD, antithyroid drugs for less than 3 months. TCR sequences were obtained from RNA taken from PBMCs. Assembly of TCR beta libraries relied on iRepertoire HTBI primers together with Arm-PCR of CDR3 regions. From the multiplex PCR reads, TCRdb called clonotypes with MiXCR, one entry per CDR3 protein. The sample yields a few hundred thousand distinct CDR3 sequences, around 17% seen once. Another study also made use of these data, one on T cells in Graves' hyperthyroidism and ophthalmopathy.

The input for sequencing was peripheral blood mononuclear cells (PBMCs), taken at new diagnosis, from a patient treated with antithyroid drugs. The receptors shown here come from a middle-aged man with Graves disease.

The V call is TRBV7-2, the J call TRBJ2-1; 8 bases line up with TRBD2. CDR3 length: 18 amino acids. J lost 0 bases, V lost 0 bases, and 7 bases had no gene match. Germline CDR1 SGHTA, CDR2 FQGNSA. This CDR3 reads CASSLAASGWSSYNEQFF. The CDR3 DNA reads TGTGCCAGCAGCTTAGCCGCTAGCGGGTGGAGCTCCTACAATGAGCAGTTCTTC.

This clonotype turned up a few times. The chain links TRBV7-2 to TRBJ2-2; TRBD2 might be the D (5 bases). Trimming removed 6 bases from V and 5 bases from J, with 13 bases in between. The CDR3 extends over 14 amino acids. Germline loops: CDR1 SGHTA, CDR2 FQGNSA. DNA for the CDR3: TGTGCCAGCAGGGCGGACTTTAATACCGGGGAGCTGTTTTTT. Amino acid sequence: CASRADFNTGELFF.

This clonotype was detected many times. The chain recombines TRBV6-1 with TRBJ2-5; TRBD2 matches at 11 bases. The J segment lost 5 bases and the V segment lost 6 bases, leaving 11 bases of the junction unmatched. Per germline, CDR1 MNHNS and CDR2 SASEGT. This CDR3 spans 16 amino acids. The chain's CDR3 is CASSLLKLAGVETQYF. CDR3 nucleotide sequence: TGTGCCAGCAGCTTATTAAAACTAGCGGGGGTGGAGACCCAGTACTTC.

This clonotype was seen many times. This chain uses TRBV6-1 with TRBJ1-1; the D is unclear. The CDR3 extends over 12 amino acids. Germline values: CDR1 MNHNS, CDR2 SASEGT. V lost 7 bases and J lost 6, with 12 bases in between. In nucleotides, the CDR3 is TGTGCCAGCAAGCGGGCGGTCGCTGAAGCTTTCTTT. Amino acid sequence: CASKRAVAEAFF.

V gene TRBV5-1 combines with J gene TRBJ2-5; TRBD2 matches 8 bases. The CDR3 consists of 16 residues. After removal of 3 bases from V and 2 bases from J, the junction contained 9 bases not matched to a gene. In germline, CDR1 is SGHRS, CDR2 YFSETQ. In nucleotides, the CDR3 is TGCGCCAGCAGCTCCTCGCCCGGGACTAGACAAGAGACCCAGTACTTC. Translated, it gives CASSSSPGTRQETQYF. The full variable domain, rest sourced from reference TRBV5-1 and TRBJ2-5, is KAGVTQTPRYLIKTRGQQVTLSCSPISGHRSVSWYQQTPGQGLQFLFEYFSETQRNKGNFPGRFSGRQFSNSRSEMNVSTLELGDSALYLCASSSSPGTRQETQYFGPGTRLLVL.

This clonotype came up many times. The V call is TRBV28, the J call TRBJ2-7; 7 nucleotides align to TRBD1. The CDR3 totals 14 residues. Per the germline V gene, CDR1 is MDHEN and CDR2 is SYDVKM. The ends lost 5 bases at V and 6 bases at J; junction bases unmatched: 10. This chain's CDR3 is CASSPGQDPGEQYF. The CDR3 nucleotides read TGTGCCAGCAGTCCCGGACAGGACCCGGGCGAGCAGTACTTC.

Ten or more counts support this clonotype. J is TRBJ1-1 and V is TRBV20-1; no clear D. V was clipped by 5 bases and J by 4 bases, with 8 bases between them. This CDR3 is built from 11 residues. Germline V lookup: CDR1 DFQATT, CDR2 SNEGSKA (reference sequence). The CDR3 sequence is CSAPLGTEAFF. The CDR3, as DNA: TGCAGTGCTCCGTTGGGCACTGAAGCTTTCTTT.

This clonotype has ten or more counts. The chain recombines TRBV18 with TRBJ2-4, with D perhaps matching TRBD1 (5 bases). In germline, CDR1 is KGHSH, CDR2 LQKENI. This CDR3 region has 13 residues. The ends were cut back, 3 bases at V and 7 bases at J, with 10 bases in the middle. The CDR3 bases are TGTGCCAGCTCACCCGTGAAGGGGAACATTCAGTACTTC. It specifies CASSPVKGNIQYF.

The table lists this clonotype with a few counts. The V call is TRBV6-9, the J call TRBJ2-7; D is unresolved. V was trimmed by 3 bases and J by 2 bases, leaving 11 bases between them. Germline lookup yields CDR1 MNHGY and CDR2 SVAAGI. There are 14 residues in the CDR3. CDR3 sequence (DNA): TGTGCCAGCAGTTACTCCGGCAACGCCTACGAGCAGTACTTC. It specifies CASSYSGNAYEQYF.

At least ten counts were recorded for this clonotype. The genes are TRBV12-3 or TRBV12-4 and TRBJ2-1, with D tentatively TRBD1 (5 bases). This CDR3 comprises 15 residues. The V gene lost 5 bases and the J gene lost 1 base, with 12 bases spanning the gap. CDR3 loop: CASSHRRRSYNEQFF. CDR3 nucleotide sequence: TGTGCCAGCAGTCACAGGAGAAGATCCTACAATGAGCAGTTCTTC.

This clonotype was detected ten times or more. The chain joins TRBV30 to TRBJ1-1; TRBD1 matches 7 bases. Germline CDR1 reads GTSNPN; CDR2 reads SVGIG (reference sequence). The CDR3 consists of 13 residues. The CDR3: CDTPGGRRTEAFF. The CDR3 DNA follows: TGTGACACTCCAGGGGGGCGCCGCACTGAAGCTTTCTTT.

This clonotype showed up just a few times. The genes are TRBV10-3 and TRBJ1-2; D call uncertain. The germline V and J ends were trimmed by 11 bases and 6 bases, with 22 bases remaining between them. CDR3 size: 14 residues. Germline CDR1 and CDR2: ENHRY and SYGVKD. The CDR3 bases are TGTGCCGTCGCTCGGGAGGGAAAGGTCGATGGCTACACCTTC. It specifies CAVAREGKVDGYTF.

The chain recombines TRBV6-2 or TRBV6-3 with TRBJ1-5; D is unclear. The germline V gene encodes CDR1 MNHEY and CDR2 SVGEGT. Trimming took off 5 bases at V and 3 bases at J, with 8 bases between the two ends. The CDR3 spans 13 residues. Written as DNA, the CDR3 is TGTGCCAGCAGTCGACGAACCAATCAGCCCCAGCATTTT. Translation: CASSRRTNQPQHF.

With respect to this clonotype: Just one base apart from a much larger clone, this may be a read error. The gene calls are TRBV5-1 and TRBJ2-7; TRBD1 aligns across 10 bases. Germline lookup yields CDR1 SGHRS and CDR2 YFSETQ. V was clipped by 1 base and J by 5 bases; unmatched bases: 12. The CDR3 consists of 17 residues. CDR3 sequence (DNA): TGCGCCAGCAGCTTGTCTCCGGGACAGGGGACACCCCACGAGCAGTACTTC. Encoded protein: CASSLSPGQGTPHEQYF.

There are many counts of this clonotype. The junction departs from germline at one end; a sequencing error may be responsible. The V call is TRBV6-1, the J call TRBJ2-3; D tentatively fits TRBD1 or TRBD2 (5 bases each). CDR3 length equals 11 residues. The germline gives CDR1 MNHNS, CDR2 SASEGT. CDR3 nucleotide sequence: TGTGCCAGCGGTGAGGGGGATACGCAGTATTTT. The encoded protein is CASGEGDTQYF.

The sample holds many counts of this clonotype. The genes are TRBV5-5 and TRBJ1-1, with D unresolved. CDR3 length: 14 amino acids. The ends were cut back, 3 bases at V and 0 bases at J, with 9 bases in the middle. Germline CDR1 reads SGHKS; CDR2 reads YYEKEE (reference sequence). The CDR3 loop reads CASSSGRMNTEAFF. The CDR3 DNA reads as TGTGCCAGCAGCTCCGGACGGATGAACACTGAAGCTTTCTTT.